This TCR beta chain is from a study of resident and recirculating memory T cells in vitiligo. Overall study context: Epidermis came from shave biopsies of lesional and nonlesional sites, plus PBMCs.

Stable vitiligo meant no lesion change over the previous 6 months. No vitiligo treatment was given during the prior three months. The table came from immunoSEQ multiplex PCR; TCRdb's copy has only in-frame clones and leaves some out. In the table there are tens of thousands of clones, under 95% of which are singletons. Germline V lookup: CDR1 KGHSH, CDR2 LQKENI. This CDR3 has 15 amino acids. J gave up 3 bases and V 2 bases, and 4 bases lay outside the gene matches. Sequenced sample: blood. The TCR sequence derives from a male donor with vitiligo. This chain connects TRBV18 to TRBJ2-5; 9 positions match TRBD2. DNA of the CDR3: TGTGCCAGCTCACCAGAGAAGCGGGGGGAAGAGACCCAGTACTTC. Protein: CASSPEKRGEETQYF.